Shown below are 15 T cell receptor beta chains from a single sample sequenced in a study of blood T cells in healthy people across ages. A sample-barcoded 5' primer and a J-beta primer mix were used in a second PCR of roughly 7 to 11 cycles. TCRdb fed the 5' RACE reads into MiXCR, producing one record per CDR3 protein. The top ten hold 20% to 25% of the sample, which has 550,000 to 600,000 distinct CDR3 sequences, around half seen once. Sequences were obtained from blood. Every receptor here comes from an elderly man in good health.

V is TRBV7-9 and J is TRBJ2-3; perhaps TRBD2 as D (6 bases). This CDR3 comprises 15 residues. Deletions cut 3 bases from V and 2 bases from J, with 12 bases between. The germline CDR1 and CDR2 sequences are SEHNR and FQNEAQ (reference sequence). The CDR3 sequence is CASSLQAGITDTQYF. The CDR3 DNA reads TGTGCCAGCAGCTTGCAGGCGGGAATCACAGATACGCAGTATTTT.

The chain carries TRBV15 and TRBJ2-2; maybe TRBD1 (5 bases). CDR1 is LNHNV, CDR2 YYDKDF, per germline (reference sequence). The CDR3 loop spans 17 amino acids. Trimming took off 0 bases at V and 2 bases at J, with 13 bases between the two ends. The DNA for the CDR3 is TGTGCCACCAGCAGAGATCTCGAGACAGCAAACACCGGGGAGCTGTTTTTT. It codes for CATSRDLETANTGELFF.

Only a few counts were recorded for this clonotype. An end of the junction does not agree with germline; a read error may underlie this. The chain carries TRBV5-1 and TRBJ2-3, with D uncertain. Germline assignment: CDR1 SGHRS and CDR2 YFSETQ. The CDR3 has 15 amino acids. CDR3 loop: CASGLEGGPADTQYF. In DNA, the CDR3 is TGCGCCAGCGGCTTGGAAGGTGGGCCGGCAGATACGCAGTATTTT. Supplemented by reference TRBV5-1 and TRBJ2-3, the full variable domain reads KAGVTQTPRYLIKTRGQQVTLSCSPISGHRSVSWYQQTPGQGLQFLFEYFSETQRNKGNFPGRFSGRQFSNSRSEMNVSTLELGDSALYLCASGLEGGPADTQYFGPGTRLTVL.

The sample holds many counts of this clonotype. J is TRBJ2-7 and V is TRBV6-6; 10 nucleotides agree with TRBD1. The CDR3 spans 14 residues. Germline lookup yields CDR1 MNHNY and CDR2 SVGAGI (reference sequence). With 2 bases clipped from V and 6 bases from J, the junction kept 4 bases outside the gene matches. The CDR3 nucleotides read TGTGCCAGCAGTTACCGGACAGGGGGTTTCGAGCAGTACTTC. Amino acid sequence: CASSYRTGGFEQYF.

This clonotype was seen only a few times. The V gene is TRBV18, the J gene TRBJ2-5; 10 bases line up with TRBD1. The J call may be incorrect, as the DNA end agrees better with TRBJ2-7. This CDR3 region has 12 residues. Per the germline V gene, CDR1 is KGHSH and CDR2 is LQKENI. CDR3 sequence: CASSRDRGEQYF. In DNA, the CDR3 is TGTGCCAGCTCCCGGGACAGGGGCGAGCAGTACTTC.

This clonotype was counted only a few times. This chain links TRBV7-2 with TRBJ1-5; D is perhaps TRBD1 (6 bases). Germline CDR1 and CDR2: SGHTA and FQGNSA. The V end lost 4 bases, the J end lost 6 bases, and 13 bases lay between the germline ends. The CDR3 covers 14 residues. This chain's CDR3 is CASSSGDRSQPQHF. CDR3 in DNA: TGTGCCAGCAGCTCAGGGGACCGGTCTCAGCCCCAGCATTTT. Based on the CDR3 plus reference TRBV7-2 and TRBJ1-5, the full variable domain is GAGVSQSPSNKVTEKGKDVELRCDPISGHTALYWYRQSLGQGLEFLIYFQGNSAPDKSGLPSDRFSAERTGGSVSTLTIQRTQQEDSAVYLCASSSGDRSQPQHFGDGTRLSIL.

Notes on this clonotype: With a much larger clone just one base away, this may be a read error. The chain recombines TRBV28 with TRBJ2-1; D is possibly TRBD2 (6 bases). The CDR3 spans 16 residues. The V gene's germline CDR1 is MDHEN and CDR2 SYDVKM. V lost 8 bases and J 0 bases, leaving 17 bases between the germline ends. CDR3 nucleotides: TGTGCCAGCTGCCTCCGGGGGTCCAGCTCCTACAATGAGCAGTTCTTC. Amino acids: CASCLRGSSSYNEQFF.

The V call is TRBV9, the J call TRBJ2-1; possible D gene TRBD2, 7 bases. This CDR3 has 16 amino acids. The germline V gene has CDR1 SGDLS and CDR2 YYNGEE. V dropped 3 bases and J dropped 8 bases, with 21 bases sitting between them. CDR3 loop: CASSEGGGLGRHEQFF. In DNA form, the CDR3 reads TGTGCCAGCAGCGAAGGGGGGGGACTGGGTCGTCATGAGCAGTTCTTC.

V gene TRBV7-3 combines with J gene TRBJ1-1, with a possible D match to TRBD1 (5 bases). Trimming took off 0 bases at V and 5 bases at J, with 10 bases between the two ends. The CDR3 loop spans 14 amino acids. Per germline, CDR1 SGHTA and CDR2 FQGTGA. As DNA, the CDR3 is TGTGCCAGCAGCTTAACAGGGAGGGGAACTGAAGCTTTCTTT. Translated, it gives CASSLTGRGTEAFF.

Only a few counts were recorded for this clonotype. A much larger clonotype is one base distant, so this may be a read error. The genes are TRBV6-5 and TRBJ2-2; D may correspond to TRBD1 or TRBD2 (5 bases each). The CDR3 covers 14 residues. Germline V gene data show CDR1 as MNHEY and CDR2 as SVGAGI. Trimming removed 5 bases from V and 5 bases from J, with 12 bases in between. The CDR3 DNA reads TGTGCCAGCAGTGACTACTGGGGGACCGGGGAGCTGTTTTTT. It encodes CASSDYWGTGELFF.

This clonotype occurred a few times. J is TRBJ2-7 and V is TRBV7-2; D remains unclear. The CDR3 length is 11 residues. The germline V gene encodes CDR1 SGHTA and CDR2 FQGNSA. Trimming stripped 1 base from V and 5 bases from J, with 3 bases between. CDR3 protein: CASSLVNEQYF. The CDR3 DNA sequence: TGTGCCAGCAGCTTAGTGAACGAGCAGTACTTC.

V is TRBV20-1 and J is TRBJ2-5; TRBD1 matches 8 bases. V was clipped by 3 bases and J by 2 bases; unmatched bases: 5. Germline V gene data show CDR1 as DFQATT and CDR2 as SNEGSKA (reference sequence). The CDR3 is made up of 14 amino acids. CDR3 residues: CSASARQGQETQYF. CDR3 coding DNA: TGCAGTGCTAGCGCACGACAGGGGCAAGAGACCCAGTACTTC.

This clonotype has a count of ten or more. This chain uses TRBV7-6 with TRBJ2-3; a possible D gene is TRBD2 (6 bases). This CDR3 is built from 19 residues. From germline, CDR1 is SGHVS and CDR2 FNYEAQ. V gave up 2 bases and J gave up 1 base, with 22 bases separating them. CDR3 sequence (DNA): TGTGCCAGCAGCTTACTGGGGTTCTCGCGGGGATTGCGCACAGATACGCAGTATTTT. Translated: CASSLLGFSRGLRTDTQYF.

V is TRBV6-1 and J is TRBJ1-6; D gene uncertain. Germline V CDR1 and CDR2: MNHNS, SASEGT. This CDR3 comprises 15 residues. V lost 5 bases, J lost 1 base, and 9 bases lay in between. CDR3: CASSSEESYNSPLHF. The CDR3 DNA follows: TGTGCCAGCAGTTCAGAGGAATCCTATAATTCACCCCTCCACTTT.

This clonotype was picked up a small number of times. V is TRBV7-9 and J is TRBJ1-2; the D is unclear. Germline V gene lookup returns CDR1 SEHNR and CDR2 FQNEAQ (reference sequence). The CDR3 has 12 residues. V gave up 1 base and J gave up 5 bases, with 5 bases separating them. CDR3 protein: CASSLVEYGYTF. DNA of the CDR3: TGTGCCAGCAGCTTAGTGGAGTATGGCTACACCTTC.